This TCR beta chain derives from a study of beta chain features in type 1 diabetes. The study's findings and limits: People with Type 1 diabetes carried modestly yet significantly shorter TCRB CDR3s in all four CD4+ subsets. Because the template was cDNA, high-expressing cells might be over-represented.

The CDR3 length is 16 residues. Per germline, CDR1 SQVTM and CDR2 ANQGSEA. Losses at the gene ends were 7 bases for V and 0 bases for J; bases not matched to a gene: 6. This clone has only a few counts. The target antigen is unknown. Of the isolated RNA, all was reverse transcribed, and so the sequenced material was expressed TCRB transcripts. Clones were read by immunoSEQ multiplex PCR, and TCRdb kept only the in-frame ones, dropping some. The sample carries just over 450,000 clones, approximately 30% recorded once. Only one heparinised blood draw was taken per donor, and its volume averaged about 116 mL. Naive, central memory, regulatory and stem cell-like memory cells within the CD4+ compartment were sorted using CD45RO/CCR7/CD25/CD127/CD95/CD27.

The sequenced material came from naive CD4+ T cells from blood. V is TRBV29-1 and J is TRBJ2-1, with TRBD2 identical over 13 bases. The origin of this receptor is a young man in good health. In DNA, the CDR3 is TGCAGCGCGGGACTAGCGGGACCTTTCTCCTACAATGAGCAGTTCTTC. Translated: CSAGLAGPFSYNEQFF.